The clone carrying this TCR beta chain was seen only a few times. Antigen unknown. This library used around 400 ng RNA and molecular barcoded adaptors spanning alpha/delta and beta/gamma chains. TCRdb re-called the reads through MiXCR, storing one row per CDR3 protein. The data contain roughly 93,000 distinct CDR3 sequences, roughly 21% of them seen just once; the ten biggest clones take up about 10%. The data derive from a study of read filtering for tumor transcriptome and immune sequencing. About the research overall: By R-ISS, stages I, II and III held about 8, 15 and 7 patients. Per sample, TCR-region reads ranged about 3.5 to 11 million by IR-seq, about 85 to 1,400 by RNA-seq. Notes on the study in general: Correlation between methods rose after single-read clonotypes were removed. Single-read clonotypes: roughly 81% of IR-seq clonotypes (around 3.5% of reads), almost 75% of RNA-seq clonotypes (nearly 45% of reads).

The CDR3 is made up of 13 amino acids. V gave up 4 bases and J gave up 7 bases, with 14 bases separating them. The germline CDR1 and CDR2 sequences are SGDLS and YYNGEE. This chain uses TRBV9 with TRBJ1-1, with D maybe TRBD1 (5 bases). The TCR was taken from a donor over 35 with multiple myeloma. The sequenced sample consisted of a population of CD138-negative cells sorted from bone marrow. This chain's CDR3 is CASSPTGTVEAFF. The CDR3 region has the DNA TGTGCCAGCAGCCCCACCGGGACCGTTGAAGCTTTCTTT.